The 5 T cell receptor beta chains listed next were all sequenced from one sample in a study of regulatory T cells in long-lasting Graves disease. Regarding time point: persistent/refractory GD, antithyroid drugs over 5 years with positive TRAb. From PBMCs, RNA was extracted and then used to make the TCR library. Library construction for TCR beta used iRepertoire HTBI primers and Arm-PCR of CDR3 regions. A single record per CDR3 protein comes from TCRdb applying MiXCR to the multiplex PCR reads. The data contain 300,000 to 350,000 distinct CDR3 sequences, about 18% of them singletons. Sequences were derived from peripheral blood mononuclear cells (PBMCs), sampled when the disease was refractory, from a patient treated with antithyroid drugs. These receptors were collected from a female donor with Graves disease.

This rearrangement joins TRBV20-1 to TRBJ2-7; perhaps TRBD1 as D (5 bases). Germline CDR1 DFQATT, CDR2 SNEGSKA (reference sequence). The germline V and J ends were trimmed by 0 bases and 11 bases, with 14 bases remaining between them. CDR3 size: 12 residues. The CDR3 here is CSARDFTGQEYF. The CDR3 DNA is TGCAGTGCTAGAGATTTCACAGGTCAGGAGTACTTC.

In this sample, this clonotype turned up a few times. DNA of the CDR3: TGTGCCAGTAGAAGACAGGGGGGCTTGGAGACCCAGTACTTC. Amino acid sequence: CASRRQGGLETQYF. The chain employs TRBV19 and TRBJ2-5; 9 bases are shared with TRBD1. V shed 6 bases and J 5 bases; nucleotides not matched to a gene: 7. Germline V gene data show CDR1 as LNHDA and CDR2 as SQIVND (reference sequence). The CDR3 sequence is 14 residues long.

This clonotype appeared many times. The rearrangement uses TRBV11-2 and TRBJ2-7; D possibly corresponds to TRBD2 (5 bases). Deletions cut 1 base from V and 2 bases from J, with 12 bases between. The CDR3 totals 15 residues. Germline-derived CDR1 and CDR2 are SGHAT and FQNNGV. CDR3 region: CASSLVEGWPYEQYF. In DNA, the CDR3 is TGTGCCAGCAGCTTAGTCGAGGGATGGCCCTACGAGCAGTACTTC.

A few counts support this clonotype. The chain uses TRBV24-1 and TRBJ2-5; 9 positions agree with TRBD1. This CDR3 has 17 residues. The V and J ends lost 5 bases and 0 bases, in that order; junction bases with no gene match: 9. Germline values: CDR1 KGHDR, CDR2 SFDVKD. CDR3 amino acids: CATSAGQGPFYQETQYF. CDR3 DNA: TGTGCCACCAGTGCCGGACAGGGGCCCTTTTACCAAGAGACCCAGTACTTC.

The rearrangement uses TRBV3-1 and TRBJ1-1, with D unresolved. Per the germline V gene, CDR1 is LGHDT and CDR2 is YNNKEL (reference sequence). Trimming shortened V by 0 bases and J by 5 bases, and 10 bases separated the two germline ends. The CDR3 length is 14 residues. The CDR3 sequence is CASSQESGWTEAFF. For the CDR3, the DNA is TGTGCCAGCAGCCAAGAATCCGGGTGGACTGAAGCTTTCTTT.